The 18 T cell receptor beta chains below all came from one sample that was sequenced in a study of blood T cell repertoires in COVID-19. Sequencing was performed with immunoSEQ multiplex PCR; in TCRdb, only in-frame clones are kept and a portion is missing. The table has 450,000 or so clones, around nine tenths seen once. Sequences were obtained from peripheral blood. The receptor source for this set is a man younger than 30 with COVID-19, enrolled during active disease.

The V call is TRBV7-9, the J call TRBJ2-1; 10 positions agree with TRBD2. CDR3 length: 15 amino acids. Germline trimming cut 1 base from V and 5 bases from J; bases unmatched to any gene: 2. CDR1 and CDR2 (germline): SEHNR, FQNEAQ (reference sequence). Here the CDR3 reads CASSLVLAGDNEQFF. CDR3 in DNA: TGTGCCAGCAGCTTAGTTCTAGCGGGGGACAATGAGCAGTTCTTC.

The V and J genes are TRBV29-1 and TRBJ2-3; the match to TRBD1 covers 10 bases. J was trimmed by 1 base and V by 4 bases; bases with no gene match: 8. The CDR3 loop spans 16 amino acids. Germline V gives CDR1 SQVTM, CDR2 ANQGSEA. In DNA form, the CDR3 reads TGCAGCGTTGTGGGCTCCGGGACAGGGGGCACAGATACGCAGTATTTT. Its protein is CSVVGSGTGGTDTQYF.

The chain is built from TRBV19 and TRBJ1-6; 9 bases are shared with TRBD1. CDR1 and CDR2 from the germline V gene are LNHDA and SQIVND (reference sequence). The trim removed 6 bases at V and 6 bases at J, leaving 6 bases unmatched. This CDR3 is built from 15 residues. The CDR3 coding sequence is TGTGCCAGTAGCGCACAGGGGGCAATTAATTCACCCCTCCACTTT. Protein: CASSAQGAINSPLHF.

This chain joins TRBV11-3 and TRBJ2-7; possibly TRBD2 for D (6 bases). With 4 bases removed from V and 4 bases from J, the gap between germline ends came to 8 bases. There are 12 residues in the CDR3. Looked up from germline, CDR1 is SGHNT and CDR2 is YENEEA. CDR3 residues: CASSSDYYEQYF. CDR3 DNA sequence: TGTGCCAGCAGCTCGGACTATTACGAGCAGTACTTC.

The chain combines TRBV5-4 with TRBJ2-3; possibly TRBD2 for D (6 bases). Per germline, CDR1 SGHNT and CDR2 YYREEE (reference sequence). Between the trimmed V and J ends, which lost 0 bases and 5 bases, there was a span of 13 bases. This CDR3 spans 15 amino acids. Here the CDR3 reads CASSLARVAVDTQYF. CDR3 coding DNA: TGTGCCAGCAGCTTGGCGCGAGTAGCGGTAGATACGCAGTATTTT.

This chain connects TRBV20-1 to TRBJ1-1; 8 nucleotides align to TRBD1. V shed 3 bases and J 1 base; nucleotides not matched to a gene: 4. The CDR3 spans 14 residues. The germline CDR1 and CDR2 sequences are DFQATT and SNEGSKA (reference sequence). This chain's CDR3 is CSASQGARNTEAFF. Written as DNA, the CDR3 is TGCAGTGCTAGTCAGGGGGCCAGGAACACTGAAGCTTTCTTT.

The chain couples TRBV6-5 to TRBJ1-5; 9 bases are shared with TRBD1. V lost 9 bases and J lost 6; bases outside the gene matches: 6. The CDR3 runs 13 residues. Per germline, CDR1 MNHEY and CDR2 SVGAGI. DNA for the CDR3: TGTGCCAGTAGACAGGGGGTTGGTCAGCCCCAGCATTTT. It encodes CASRQGVGQPQHF.

The chain couples TRBV6-6 to TRBJ2-1, with D possibly TRBD1 on 6 matching bases. Germline assignment: CDR1 MNHNY and CDR2 SVGAGI (reference sequence). With 6 bases removed from V and 12 bases from J, the gap between germline ends came to 15 bases. CDR3 length: 12 residues. The CDR3 DNA reads TGTGCCAGCAGCGAGATACAGGGTCGGCAGTTCTTC. Protein product: CASSEIQGRQFF.

The J gene is TRBJ2-3, the V gene TRBV3-1 (or the pseudogene TRBV3-2); unclear D gene. Germline V gives CDR1 LGHDT, CDR2 YNNKEL (reference sequence). CDR3 length: 16 amino acids. V lost 1 base and J 0 bases, leaving 11 bases between the germline ends. As DNA, the CDR3 is TGTGCCAGCAGCCAAGGTGTAGACTCTAGCACAGATACGCAGTATTTT. It yields the protein CASSQGVDSSTDTQYF.

The V call is TRBV3-1 (or the pseudogene TRBV3-2), the J call TRBJ2-3; no firm D call. V lost 3 bases and J 9 bases, leaving 13 bases between the germline ends. The CDR3 is made up of 13 amino acids. Germline V gene data show CDR1 as LGHDT and CDR2 as YNNKEL (reference sequence). CDR3 region: CASSQRPDGTQYF. The CDR3, as DNA: TGTGCCAGCAGCCAGCGGCCTGATGGGACGCAGTATTTT.

J is TRBJ2-6 and V is TRBV7-9; D is ambiguous. V shed 3 bases and J shed 0 bases, with 6 bases lying between them. CDR1 is SEHNR, CDR2 FQNEAQ, per germline (reference sequence). This CDR3 has 15 residues. CDR3: CASSFGTSGANVLTF. CDR3 DNA sequence: TGTGCCAGCAGCTTTGGCACCTCTGGGGCCAACGTCCTGACTTTC.

In DNA, the CDR3 is TGTGCCAGCAGCCCAGGCGGTCGACTAGCGGCTAACAATGAGCAGTTCTTC. Its translation is CASSPGGRLAANNEQFF. The chain couples TRBV9 to TRBJ2-1, with TRBD2 matching 9 bases. The V gene's germline CDR1 is SGDLS and CDR2 YYNGEE. V was clipped by 4 bases and J by 5 bases; unmatched bases: 13. This CDR3 is built from 17 residues.

This sequence joins TRBV7-8 and TRBJ2-2; 8 bases are shared with TRBD2. Unmatched junction bases numbered 6, after V lost 5 bases and J lost 7 bases. This CDR3 comprises 14 residues. CDR1 and CDR2 (germline): SGHVS, FQNEAQ. CDR3 sequence reads: CASSPTSGSGELFF. For the CDR3, the DNA is TGTGCCAGCAGCCCAACTAGCGGTAGCGGGGAGCTGTTTTTT. Using reference TRBV7-8 and TRBJ2-2 for the parts outside the CDR3, the full variable domain is GAGVSQSPRYKVAKRGQDVALRCDPISGHVSLFWYQQALGQGPEFLTYFQNEAQLDKSGLPSDRFFAERPEGSVSTLKIQRTQQEDSAVYLCASSPTSGSGELFFGEGSRLTVL.

This clone has a single count. The genes are TRBV15 and TRBJ2-1, with a possible D match to TRBD1 (6 bases). Germline-derived CDR1 and CDR2 are LNHNV and YYDKDF (reference sequence). The CDR3 contains 13 residues. Between the trimmed V and J ends, which lost 0 bases and 8 bases, there was a span of 8 bases. Here the CDR3 reads CATSRDEGDEQFF. In nucleotides, the CDR3 is TGTGCCACCAGCAGAGACGAGGGGGATGAGCAGTTCTTC.

The V call is TRBV19, the J call TRBJ2-5; D possibly corresponds to TRBD1 (6 bases). The ends were cut back, 5 bases at V and 7 bases at J, with 20 bases in the middle. Germline V lookup: CDR1 LNHDA, CDR2 SQIVND (reference sequence). The length of the CDR3 is 15 residues. This chain's CDR3 is CASSPTRTEPGTQYF. The CDR3 region has the DNA TGTGCCAGTAGTCCGACCCGGACAGAGCCCGGGACCCAGTACTTC.

CDR3 protein: CASSLVSGDPLYEQYF. DNA of the CDR3: TGTGCCAGCAGCTTAGTGTCCGGGGATCCCCTTTACGAGCAGTACTTC. The rearrangement links TRBV11-2 to TRBJ2-7; maybe TRBD2 (5 bases). This CDR3 spans 16 amino acids. Germline loops: CDR1 SGHAT, CDR2 FQNNGV. Between the trimmed V and J ends, which lost 1 base and 4 bases, there was a span of 17 bases.

The rearrangement joins TRBV3-1 (or the pseudogene TRBV3-2) to TRBJ2-2, with TRBD2 matching 11 bases. Losses at the gene ends were 1 base for V and 5 bases for J; bases not matched to a gene: 0. Germline loops: CDR1 LGHDT, CDR2 YNNKEL (reference sequence). CDR3 length equals 15 residues. The CDR3 loop reads CASSQVAGGTGELFF. In nucleotides, the CDR3 is TGTGCCAGCAGCCAAGTAGCGGGGGGGACCGGGGAGCTGTTTTTT.

The V call is TRBV18, the J call TRBJ1-3; 9 nucleotides agree with TRBD1. The germline gives CDR1 KGHSH, CDR2 LQKENI. Germline trimming cut 3 bases from V and 1 base from J; bases unmatched to any gene: 4. The CDR3 covers 16 residues. CDR3 nucleotides: TGTGCCAGCTCACCCGGACAGGGGAGTTCTGGAAACACCATATATTTT. It yields the protein CASSPGQGSSGNTIYF. The full variable domain, in which reference TRBV18 and TRBJ1-3 provide the parts outside the CDR3, is NAGVMQNPRHLVRRRGQEARLRCSPMKGHSHVYWYRQLPEEGLKFMVYLQKENIIDESGMPKERFSAEFPKEGPSILRIQQVVRGDSAAYFCASSPGQGSSGNTIYFGEGSWLTVV.